This passage covers 2 T cell receptor beta chains from one sample sequenced in a study of regulatory T cells in long-lasting Graves disease. Time point here: newly diagnosed GD, antithyroid drugs for less than 3 months. Generation of the TCR library employed RNA extracted from PBMCs. Arm-PCR of CDR3 regions and iRepertoire HTBI primers were the basis on which TCR beta libraries were built. From the multiplex PCR reads, TCRdb called clonotypes with MiXCR, one entry per CDR3 protein. This table has about 540,000 distinct CDR3 sequences, 13% appearing once. The sample was also reused in another study, on T cells in Graves' hyperthyroidism and ophthalmopathy.

Sequencing used peripheral blood mononuclear cells (PBMCs), obtained at new diagnosis, from a patient treated with antithyroid drugs. All receptors derive from a man aged 25-40 years with Graves disease.

The table lists this clonotype with a few counts. The chain is built from TRBV14 and TRBJ2-1; 10 positions agree with TRBD2. Germline lookup yields CDR1 SGHDN and CDR2 FVKESK. The CDR3 covers 14 residues. V lost 6 bases to trimming and J lost 6 bases; unmatched junction nucleotides: 5. The CDR3 nucleotides read TGTGCCAGCAGGTGGACTAGCGGACCCAATGAGCAGTTCTTC. Encoded protein: CASRWTSGPNEQFF.

This clonotype was observed at least ten times. This sequence joins TRBV19 and TRBJ1-2; no firm D call. The V end lost 3 bases, the J end lost 8 bases, and 19 bases lay between the germline ends. The CDR3 consists of 15 residues. The V gene's germline CDR1 is LNHDA and CDR2 SQIVND (reference sequence). The CDR3 sequence: CASSMVGSGSPGYTF. For the CDR3, the DNA is TGTGCCAGTAGTATGGTCGGTTCAGGCAGTCCGGGCTACACCTTC.